This entry describes one TCR beta chain. These data belong to a study of blood T cell repertoires in COVID-19. Study context: PBMCs, B-cell-depleted T cells, or T cells provided the cDNA or gDNA that made up the material.

Original processing notes: Amplification of reference gene primers was used by the study to estimate nucleated cell counts. Sequenced by immunoSEQ multiplex PCR; TCRdb stores in-frame clones only, minus some. The V and J calls and clone size are taken from that table; D and trimming were inferred from the DNA. Among around 290,000 clones, more than 75% were seen once, and the ten largest hold roughly 8%. Germline CDR1 is GTSNPN and CDR2 is SVGIG (reference sequence). There are 14 residues in the CDR3. J was trimmed by 2 bases and V by 5 bases; bases with no gene match: 6. The sequencing input was peripheral blood. This receptor was taken from a woman aged 50 to 60 who had recovered from COVID-19. The chain employs TRBV30 and TRBJ2-1, with TRBD1 matching over 7 bases. The chain's CDR3 is CAWAGDRAYNEQFF. The CDR3 nucleotides read TGTGCCTGGGCAGGAGACAGGGCCTACAATGAGCAGTTCTTC.